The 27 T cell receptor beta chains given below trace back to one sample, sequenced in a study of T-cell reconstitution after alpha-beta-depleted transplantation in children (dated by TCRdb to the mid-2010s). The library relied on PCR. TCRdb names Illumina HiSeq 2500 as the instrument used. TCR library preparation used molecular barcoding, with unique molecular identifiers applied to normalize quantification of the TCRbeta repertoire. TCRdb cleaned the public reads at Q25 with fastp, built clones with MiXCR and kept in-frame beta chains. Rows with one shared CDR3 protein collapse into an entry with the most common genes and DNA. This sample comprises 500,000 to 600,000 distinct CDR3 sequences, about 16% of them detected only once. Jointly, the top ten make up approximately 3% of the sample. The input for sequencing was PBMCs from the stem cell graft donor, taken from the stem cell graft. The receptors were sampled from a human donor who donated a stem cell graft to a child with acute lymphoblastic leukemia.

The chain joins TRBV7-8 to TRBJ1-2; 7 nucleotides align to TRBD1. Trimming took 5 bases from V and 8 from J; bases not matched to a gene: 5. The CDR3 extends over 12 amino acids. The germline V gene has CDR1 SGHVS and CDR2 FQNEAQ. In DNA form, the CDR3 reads TGTGCCAGCAGCATAGGGGACAGAGGCTACACCTTC. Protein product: CASSIGDRGYTF. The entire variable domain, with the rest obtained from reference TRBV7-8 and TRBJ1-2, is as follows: GAGVSQSPRYKVAKRGQDVALRCDPISGHVSLFWYQQALGQGPEFLTYFQNEAQLDKSGLPSDRFFAERPEGSVSTLKIQRTQQEDSAVYLCASSIGDRGYTFGSGTRLTVV.

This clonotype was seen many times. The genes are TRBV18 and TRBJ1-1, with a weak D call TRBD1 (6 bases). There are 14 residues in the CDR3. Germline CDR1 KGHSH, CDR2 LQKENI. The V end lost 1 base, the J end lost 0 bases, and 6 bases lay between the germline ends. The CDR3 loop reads CASSPQGVNTEAFF. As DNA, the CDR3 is TGTGCCAGCTCACCACAGGGGGTGAACACTGAAGCTTTCTTT.

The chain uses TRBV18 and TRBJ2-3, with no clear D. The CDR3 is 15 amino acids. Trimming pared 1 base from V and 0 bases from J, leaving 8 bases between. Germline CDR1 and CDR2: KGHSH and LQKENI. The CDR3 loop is CASSPRRTSTDTQYF. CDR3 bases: TGTGCCAGCTCACCACGACGTACTAGCACAGATACGCAGTATTTT. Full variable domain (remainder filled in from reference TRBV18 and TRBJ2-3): NAGVMQNPRHLVRRRGQEARLRCSPMKGHSHVYWYRQLPEEGLKFMVYLQKENIIDESGMPKERFSAEFPKEGPSILRIQQVVRGDSAAYFCASSPRRTSTDTQYFGPGTRLTVL.

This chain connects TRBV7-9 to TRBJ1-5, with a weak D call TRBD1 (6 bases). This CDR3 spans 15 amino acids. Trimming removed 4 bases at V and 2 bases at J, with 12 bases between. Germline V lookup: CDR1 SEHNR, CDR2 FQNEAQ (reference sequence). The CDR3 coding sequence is TGTGCCAGCAGCTCCCCCGCAGGGGGCAATCAGCCCCAGCATTTT. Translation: CASSSPAGGNQPQHF.

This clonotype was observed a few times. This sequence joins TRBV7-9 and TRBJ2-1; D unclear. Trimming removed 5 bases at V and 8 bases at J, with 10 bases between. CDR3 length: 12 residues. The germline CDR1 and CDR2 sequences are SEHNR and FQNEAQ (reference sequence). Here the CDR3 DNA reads TGTGCCAGCAGCAGACCCGTGGATGAGCAGTTCTTC. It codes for CASSRPVDEQFF.

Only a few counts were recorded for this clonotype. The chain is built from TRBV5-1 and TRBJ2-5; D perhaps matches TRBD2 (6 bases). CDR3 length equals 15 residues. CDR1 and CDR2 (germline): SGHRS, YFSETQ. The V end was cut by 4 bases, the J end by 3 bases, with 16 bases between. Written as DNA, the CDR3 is TGCGCCAGCAGCCCGGACCTAGGAGGGAAAGAGACCCAGTACTTC. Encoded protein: CASSPDLGGKETQYF.

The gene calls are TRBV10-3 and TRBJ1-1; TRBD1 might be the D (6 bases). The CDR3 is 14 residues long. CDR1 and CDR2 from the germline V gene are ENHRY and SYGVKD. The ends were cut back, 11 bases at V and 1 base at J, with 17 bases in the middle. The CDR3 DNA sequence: TGTGCCCCGACCCGGGGACAAACGAACACTGAAGCTTTCTTT. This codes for CAPTRGQTNTEAFF.

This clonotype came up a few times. CDR3 in DNA: TGTGCCAGTGAGAGCGGAAACTCCTACAATGAGCAGTTCTTC. This sequence encodes CASESGNSYNEQFF. This rearrangement joins TRBV18 to TRBJ2-1; the D gene is possibly TRBD2 (5 bases). The V and J ends lost 9 bases and 0 bases respectively, with 12 bases between them. Germline-derived CDR1 and CDR2 are KGHSH and LQKENI. The CDR3 has 14 residues.

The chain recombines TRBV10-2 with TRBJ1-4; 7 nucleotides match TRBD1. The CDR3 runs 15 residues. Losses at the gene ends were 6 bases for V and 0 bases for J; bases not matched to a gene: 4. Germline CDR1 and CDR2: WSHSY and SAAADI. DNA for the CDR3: TGCGCCAGCAGAGGCGGGACAGCAACTAATGAAAAACTGTTTTTT. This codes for CASRGGTATNEKLFF.

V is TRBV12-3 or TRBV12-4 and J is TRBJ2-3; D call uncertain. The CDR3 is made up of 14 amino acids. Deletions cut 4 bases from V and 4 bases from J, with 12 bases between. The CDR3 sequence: CASSSRIGSDTQYF. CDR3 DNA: TGTGCCAGCAGTTCAAGGATTGGGTCAGATACGCAGTATTTT.

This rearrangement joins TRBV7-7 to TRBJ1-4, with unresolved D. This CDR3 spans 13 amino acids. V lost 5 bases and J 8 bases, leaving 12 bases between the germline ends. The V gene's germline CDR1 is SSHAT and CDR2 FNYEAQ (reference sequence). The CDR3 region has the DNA TGTGCCAGCAGCCCTGATACTGGAGAAAAACTGTTTTTT. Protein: CASSPDTGEKLFF. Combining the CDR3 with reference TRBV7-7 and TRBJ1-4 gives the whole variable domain GAGVSQSPRYKVTKRGQDVTLRCDPISSHATLYWYQQALGQGPEFLTYFNYEAQPDKSGLPSDRFSAERPEGSISTLTIQRTEQRDSAMYRCASSPDTGEKLFFGSGTQLSVL.

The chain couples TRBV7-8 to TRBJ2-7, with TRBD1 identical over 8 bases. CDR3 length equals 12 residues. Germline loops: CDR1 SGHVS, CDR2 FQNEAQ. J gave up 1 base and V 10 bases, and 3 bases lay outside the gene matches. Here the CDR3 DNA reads TGTGCCACCCGGGACAGGTCCTACGAGCAGTACTTC. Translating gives CATRDRSYEQYF.

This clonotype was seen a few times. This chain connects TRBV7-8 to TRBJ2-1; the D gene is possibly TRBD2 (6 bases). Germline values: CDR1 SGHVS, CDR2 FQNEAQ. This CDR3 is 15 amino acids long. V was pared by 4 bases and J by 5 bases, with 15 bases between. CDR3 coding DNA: TGTGCCAGCAGCTCCCCCGTCGGACTACACAATGAGCAGTTCTTC. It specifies CASSSPVGLHNEQFF.

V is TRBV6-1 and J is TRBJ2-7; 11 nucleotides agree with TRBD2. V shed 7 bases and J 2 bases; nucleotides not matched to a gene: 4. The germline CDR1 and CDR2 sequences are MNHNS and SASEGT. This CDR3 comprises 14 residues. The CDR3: CASNPTSGAYEQYF. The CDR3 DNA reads TGTGCCAGCAACCCGACTAGCGGGGCCTACGAGCAGTACTTC.

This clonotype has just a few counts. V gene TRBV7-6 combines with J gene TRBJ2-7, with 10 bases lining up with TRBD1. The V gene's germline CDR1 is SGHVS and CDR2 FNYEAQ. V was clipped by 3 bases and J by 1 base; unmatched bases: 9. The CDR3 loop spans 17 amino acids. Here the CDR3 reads CASSLRPPGQGSYEQYF. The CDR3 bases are TGTGCCAGCAGCTTGCGACCTCCGGGACAGGGGTCCTACGAGCAGTACTTC.

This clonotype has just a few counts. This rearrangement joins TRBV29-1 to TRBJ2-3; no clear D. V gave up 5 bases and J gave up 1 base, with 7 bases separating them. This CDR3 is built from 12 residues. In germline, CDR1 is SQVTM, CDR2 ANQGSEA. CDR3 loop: CSVPIRTDTQYF. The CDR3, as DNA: TGCAGCGTTCCAATTCGCACAGATACGCAGTATTTT.

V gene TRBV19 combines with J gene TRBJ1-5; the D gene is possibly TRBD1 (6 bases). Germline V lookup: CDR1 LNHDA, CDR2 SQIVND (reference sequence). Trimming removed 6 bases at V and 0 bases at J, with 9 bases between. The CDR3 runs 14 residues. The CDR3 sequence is CASRTGYSNQPQHF. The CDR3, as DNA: TGTGCCAGTAGGACAGGTTATAGCAATCAGCCCCAGCATTTT. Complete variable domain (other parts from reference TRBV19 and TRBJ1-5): DGGITQSPKYLFRKEGQNVTLSCEQNLNHDAMYWYRQDPGQGLRLIYYSQIVNDFQKGDIAEGYSVSREKKESFPLTVTSAQKNPTAFYLCASRTGYSNQPQHFGDGTRLSIL.

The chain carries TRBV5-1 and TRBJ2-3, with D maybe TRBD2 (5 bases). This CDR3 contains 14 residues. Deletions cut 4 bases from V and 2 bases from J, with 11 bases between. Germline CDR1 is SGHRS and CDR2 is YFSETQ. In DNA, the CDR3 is TGCGCCAGCAGCATCACTAGAACCACAGATACGCAGTATTTT. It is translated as CASSITRTTDTQYF.

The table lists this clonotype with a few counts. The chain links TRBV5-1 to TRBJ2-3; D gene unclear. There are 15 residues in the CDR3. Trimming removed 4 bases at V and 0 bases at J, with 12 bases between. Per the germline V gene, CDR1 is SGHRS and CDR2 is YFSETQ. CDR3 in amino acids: CASSPGRYSTDTQYF. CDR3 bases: TGCGCCAGCAGCCCCGGACGGTACAGCACAGATACGCAGTATTTT.

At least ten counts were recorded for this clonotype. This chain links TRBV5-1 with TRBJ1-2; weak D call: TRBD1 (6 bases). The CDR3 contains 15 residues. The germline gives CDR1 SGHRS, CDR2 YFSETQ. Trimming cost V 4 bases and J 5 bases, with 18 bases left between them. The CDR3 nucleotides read TGCGCCAGCAGCCCGAGGACAGCTTCAATATATGGCTACACCTTC. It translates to CASSPRTASIYGYTF.

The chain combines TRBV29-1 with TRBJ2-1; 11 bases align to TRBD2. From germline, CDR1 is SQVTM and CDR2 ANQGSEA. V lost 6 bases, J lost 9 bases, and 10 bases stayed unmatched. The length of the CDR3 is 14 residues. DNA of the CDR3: TGCAGCGTGCTGGGTGTGCTAGCGGGAGGTGAGCAGTTCTTC. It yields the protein CSVLGVLAGGEQFF.

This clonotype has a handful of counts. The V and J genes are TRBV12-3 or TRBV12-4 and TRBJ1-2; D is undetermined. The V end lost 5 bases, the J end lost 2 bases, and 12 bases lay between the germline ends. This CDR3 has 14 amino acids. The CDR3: CASSRPPGNYGYTF. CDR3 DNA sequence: TGTGCCAGCAGTCGACCTCCAGGAAACTATGGCTACACCTTC.

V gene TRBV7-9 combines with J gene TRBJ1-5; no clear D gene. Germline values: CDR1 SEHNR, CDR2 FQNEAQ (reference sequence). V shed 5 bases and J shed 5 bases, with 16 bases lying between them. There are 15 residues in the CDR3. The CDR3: CASSLGSKPHQPQHF. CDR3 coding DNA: TGTGCCAGCAGCCTCGGGTCTAAACCCCATCAGCCCCAGCATTTT.

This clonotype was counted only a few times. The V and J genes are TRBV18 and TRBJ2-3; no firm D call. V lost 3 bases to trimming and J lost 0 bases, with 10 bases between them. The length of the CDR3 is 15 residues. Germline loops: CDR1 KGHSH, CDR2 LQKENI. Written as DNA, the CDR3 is TGTGCCAGCTCACCGACGTACACTAGCACAGATACGCAGTATTTT. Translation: CASSPTYTSTDTQYF.

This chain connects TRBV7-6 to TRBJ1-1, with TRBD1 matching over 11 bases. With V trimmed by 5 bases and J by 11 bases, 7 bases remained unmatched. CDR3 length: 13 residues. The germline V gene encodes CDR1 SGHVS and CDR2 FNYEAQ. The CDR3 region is CASSHRTGGRAFF. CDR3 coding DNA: TGTGCCAGCAGCCATAGGACAGGGGGCCGGGCTTTCTTT.

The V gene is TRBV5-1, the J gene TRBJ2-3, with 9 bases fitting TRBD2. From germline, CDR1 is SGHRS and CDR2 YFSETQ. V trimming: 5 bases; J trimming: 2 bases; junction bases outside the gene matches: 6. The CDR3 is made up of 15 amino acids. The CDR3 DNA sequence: TGCGCCAGCAGTGGCGGGAGGGCCGTCACAGATACGCAGTATTTT. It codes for CASSGGRAVTDTQYF.

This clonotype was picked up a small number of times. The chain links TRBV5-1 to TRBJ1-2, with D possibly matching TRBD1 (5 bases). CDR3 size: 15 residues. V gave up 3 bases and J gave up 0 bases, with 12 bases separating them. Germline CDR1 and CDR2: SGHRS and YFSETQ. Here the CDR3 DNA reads TGCGCCAGCAGCTCGCAGGGTTCCGCTAACTATGGCTACACCTTC. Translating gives CASSSQGSANYGYTF. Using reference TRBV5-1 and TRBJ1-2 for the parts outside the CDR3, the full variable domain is KAGVTQTPRYLIKTRGQQVTLSCSPISGHRSVSWYQQTPGQGLQFLFEYFSETQRNKGNFPGRFSGRQFSNSRSEMNVSTLELGDSALYLCASSSQGSANYGYTFGSGTRLTVV.